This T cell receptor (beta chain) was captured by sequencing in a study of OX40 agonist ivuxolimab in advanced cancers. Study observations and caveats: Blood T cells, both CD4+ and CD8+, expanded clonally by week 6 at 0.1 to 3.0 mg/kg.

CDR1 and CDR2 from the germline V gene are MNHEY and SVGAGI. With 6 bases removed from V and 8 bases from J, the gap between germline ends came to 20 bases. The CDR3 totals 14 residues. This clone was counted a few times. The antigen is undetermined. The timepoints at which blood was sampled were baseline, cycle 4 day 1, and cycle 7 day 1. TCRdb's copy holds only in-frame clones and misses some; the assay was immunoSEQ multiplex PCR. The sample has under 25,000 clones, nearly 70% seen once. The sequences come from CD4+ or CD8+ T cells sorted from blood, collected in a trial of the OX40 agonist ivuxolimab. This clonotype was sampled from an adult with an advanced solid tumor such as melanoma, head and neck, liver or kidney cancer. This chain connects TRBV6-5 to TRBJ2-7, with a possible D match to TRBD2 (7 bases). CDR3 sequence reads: CASRPRGGEWKQYF. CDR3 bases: TGTGCCAGCAGACCTCGAGGGGGGGAGTGGAAGCAGTACTTC.